The entry below gives a single T cell receptor (beta chain) sequence along with its context. What it binds is unknown. The source of the sample is a study of vaccination effects on CD4 cells after COVID-19. General study findings and limits: Late post-vaccination samples showed marked contraction of infection- and vaccine-induced clones.

V dropped 1 base and J dropped 1; count of bases not matched to a gene: 6. This CDR3 comprises 16 residues. Ahead of sequencing, the ViraFEST assay grew antigen-specific CD4+ T cells using viral peptide pools. CD4+ T cells were isolated after about eleven days of culture. Vaccinated participants had no history of SARS-CoV-2 infection and tested negative for nucleocapsid antibodies. Cultures used roughly 1.8 million PBMC per well, 7.5 to 10 IU/ml IL-2 and 10 ug/ml peptides. Days 3 and 7 saw half the medium replaced with IL-2 medium. Generated by immunoSEQ multiplex PCR, the TCRdb table keeps only in-frame clones and is missing some. The table includes around 71,000 clones, approximately 72% detected once.

The sequenced sample was CD4+ T cells from PBMCs cultured with HCoV-OC43 spike peptides, obtained before COVID-19 vaccination. Described subset: HCoV-OC43 spike overlapping peptide pool stimulation. This clonotype was obtained from a human donor who received a COVID-19 vaccine. This chain links TRBV5-3 with TRBJ1-1; 8 bases match TRBD1. TRBV5-3 is known as an ORF, though its function is uncertain. Written as DNA, the CDR3 is TGTGCCAGAAGCTTGAGGGACAGGTCCCCGAACACTGAAGCTTTCTTT. It specifies CARSLRDRSPNTEAFF.